The 31 T cell receptor beta chains presented below share a single source sample, sequenced in a study of blood T cell repertoires in COVID-19. Libraries were prepared by immunoSEQ multiplex PCR; TCRdb keeps only in-frame clonotypes and omits some of them. This table holds a few hundred thousand clones, about 90% found once. The sample comprised peripheral blood. All receptors come from a man aged 18 to 35 who had recovered from COVID-19.

This clone was seen a few times. This sequence joins TRBV18 and TRBJ2-5; tentatively, D is TRBD1 (6 bases). CDR3 size: 13 residues. Germline V gene lookup returns CDR1 KGHSH and CDR2 LQKENI. The V and J ends lost 3 bases and 2 bases respectively, with 7 bases between them. The chain's CDR3 is CASSPQGQETQYF. In nucleotides, the CDR3 is TGTGCCAGCTCACCCCAGGGGCAAGAGACCCAGTACTTC.

The CDR3: CASQVGTGDSEQYF. The CDR3 coding sequence is TGTGCCAGCCAGGTTGGGACAGGGGATAGCGAGCAGTACTTC. The chain uses TRBV11-1 and TRBJ2-7; TRBD1 aligns across 10 bases. The CDR3 loop spans 14 amino acids. In germline, CDR1 is SGHAT, CDR2 FQDESV (reference sequence). V was clipped by 8 bases and J by 6 bases; unmatched bases: 10.

In nucleotides, the CDR3 is TGTGCCAGCAGTGAAAGGAGAGGGGGGGCGCATGAAAAACTGTTTTTT. Translation gives CASSERRGGAHEKLFF. The chain has TRBV2 and TRBJ1-4; a possible D gene is TRBD1 (6 bases). The CDR3 totals 16 residues. Per germline, CDR1 SNHLY and CDR2 FYNNEI. Trimming cost V 2 bases and J 6 bases, with 16 bases left between them.

V usage is TRBV3-1 (or the pseudogene TRBV3-2) and J usage is TRBJ2-7, with 10 bases matching TRBD1. This CDR3 is built from 14 residues. The V and J ends lost 7 bases and 3 bases, in that order; junction bases with no gene match: 6. CDR1 is LGHDT, CDR2 YNNKEL, per germline (reference sequence). The CDR3 DNA sequence: TGTGCCAGCAACCGACAGGGGGCCTTCTACGAGCAGTACTTC. Its translation: CASNRQGAFYEQYF.

The chain uses TRBV20-1 and TRBJ1-2; D is unclear. The germline gives CDR1 DFQATT, CDR2 SNEGSKA (reference sequence). V was trimmed by 7 bases and J by 1 base, leaving 7 bases between them. This CDR3 has 11 residues. CDR3 in amino acids: CSGPSNYGYTF. DNA for the CDR3: TGCAGTGGCCCGAGTAACTATGGCTACACCTTC.

This chain joins TRBV6-5 and TRBJ1-2; 10 bases line up with TRBD1. The CDR3 runs 13 residues. CDR1 is MNHEY, CDR2 SVGAGI, per germline. Trimming took 6 bases from V and 8 from J; bases not matched to a gene: 6. CDR3 amino acids: CASSAGTGVGYTF. Written as DNA, the CDR3 is TGTGCCAGCAGCGCCGGGACAGGGGTAGGCTACACCTTC.

The rearrangement uses TRBV5-4 and TRBJ2-1; tentatively, D is TRBD1 (6 bases). V dropped 2 bases and J dropped 6 bases, with 9 bases sitting between them. Looked up from germline, CDR1 is SGHNT and CDR2 is YYREEE (reference sequence). The CDR3 is made up of 13 amino acids. In DNA form, the CDR3 reads TGTGCCAGCAGCTTAATCAGGGGCAATGAGCAGTTCTTC. Its translation: CASSLIRGNEQFF.

This chain connects TRBV5-1 to TRBJ1-5, with D maybe TRBD1 (6 bases). The CDR3 totals 13 residues. Germline lookup yields CDR1 SGHRS and CDR2 YFSETQ. The ends were cut back, 4 bases at V and 4 bases at J, with 9 bases in the middle. The CDR3 here is CASSPTGNQPQHF. DNA of the CDR3: TGCGCCAGCAGCCCCACAGGGAATCAGCCCCAGCATTTT.

This clone has more than one count but fewer than ten. The chain carries TRBV2 and TRBJ2-7; 8 bases agree with TRBD1. The CDR3 length is 12 residues. CDR1 and CDR2 from the germline V gene are SNHLY and FYNNEI. Losses at the gene ends were 10 bases for V and 1 base for J; bases not matched to a gene: 3. CDR3 DNA: TGTGCCACTCGGACAGGGTCCTACGAGCAGTACTTC. Translation: CATRTGSYEQYF.

This chain joins TRBV7-3 and TRBJ2-7, with 7 bases that match TRBD1. The CDR3 is made up of 13 amino acids. Germline V gene sequence: CDR1 SGHTA, CDR2 FQGTGA. Trimming took 8 bases from V and 5 from J; bases not matched to a gene: 9. In DNA form, the CDR3 reads TGTGCCAGCTCTTCGGGACAGTATGACGAGCAGTACTTC. It is translated as CASSSGQYDEQYF.

This rearrangement joins TRBV2 to TRBJ1-4, with TRBD1 as a possible D gene (6 bases). The CDR3 runs 15 residues. The germline CDR1 and CDR2 sequences are SNHLY and FYNNEI. V shed 8 bases and J shed 0 bases, with 13 bases lying between them. The DNA for the CDR3 is TGTGCCAGCGGAGGACAGCCAGCAACTAATGAAAAACTGTTTTTT. This encodes CASGGQPATNEKLFF.

The rearrangement joins TRBV5-1 to TRBJ2-5; the D is unclear. Looked up from germline, CDR1 is SGHRS and CDR2 is YFSETQ. The CDR3 sequence is 13 residues long. Between the trimmed V and J ends, which lost 2 bases and 1 base, there was a span of 6 bases. CDR3: CASSLSVQETQYF. In nucleotides, the CDR3 is TGCGCCAGCAGCTTAAGCGTCCAAGAGACCCAGTACTTC.

The V and J genes are TRBV7-2 and TRBJ2-1; 11 bases align to TRBD2. V shed 4 bases and J 6 bases; nucleotides not matched to a gene: 11. CDR3 length: 17 residues. Per germline, CDR1 SGHTA and CDR2 FQGNSA. CDR3 amino acids: CASSSPLLAGVGNEQFF. CDR3 sequence (DNA): TGTGCCAGCAGCTCCCCGCTACTAGCGGGAGTGGGCAATGAGCAGTTCTTC.

The chain employs TRBV28 and TRBJ1-6; 7 bases fit TRBD1. V lost 6 bases and J lost 0; bases outside the gene matches: 2. The germline CDR1 and CDR2 sequences are MDHEN and SYDVKM. The CDR3 is 15 residues long. The CDR3 DNA reads as TGTGCCAGCAGAACAGGGGACTCCTATAATTCACCCCTCCACTTT. This sequence encodes CASRTGDSYNSPLHF.

This clone was recorded only once. This chain joins TRBV15 and TRBJ2-1; perhaps TRBD1 as D (6 bases). The CDR3 spans 15 residues. V was clipped by 6 bases and J by 2 bases, with 14 bases between them. Germline CDR1 is LNHNV and CDR2 is YYDKDF (reference sequence). Here the CDR3 reads CATRLGRGPYNEQFF. CDR3 coding DNA: TGTGCCACCAGACTTGGCAGGGGACCCTACAATGAGCAGTTCTTC.

CDR3: CASSESGRSNEQFF. The CDR3, as DNA: TGCGCCAGCAGTGAGTCCGGCAGGTCGAATGAGCAGTTCTTC. This chain joins TRBV10-2 and TRBJ2-1; no clear D. Per germline, CDR1 WSHSY and CDR2 SAAADI. The CDR3 is 14 residues long. The germline V and J ends were trimmed by 0 bases and 7 bases, with 10 bases remaining between them.

The J gene is TRBJ1-1, the V gene TRBV7-6; a weak D match, TRBD1 (6 bases). V lost 5 bases and J lost 3, with 16 bases in between. Per germline, CDR1 SGHVS and CDR2 FNYEAQ. The CDR3 contains 15 residues. Here the CDR3 DNA reads TGTGCCAGCAGCCTTAAGCCAAACAGGGACACTGAAGCTTTCTTT. It encodes CASSLKPNRDTEAFF.

This clone showed up just a few times. The chain employs TRBV4-2 and TRBJ2-2; maybe TRBD2 (5 bases). The CDR3 totals 17 residues. CDR1 and CDR2 from the germline V gene are LGHNA and YNFKEQ. The germline V and J ends were trimmed by 1 base and 0 bases, with 12 bases remaining between them. For the CDR3, the DNA is TGTGCCAGCAGCCAAGCGGACTGGACCGCGAACACCGGGGAGCTGTTTTTT. This sequence encodes CASSQADWTANTGELFF.

The rearrangement joins TRBV18 to TRBJ1-1; TRBD1 might be the D (5 bases). Looked up from germline, CDR1 is KGHSH and CDR2 is LQKENI. V lost 0 bases and J lost 2, with 13 bases in between. This CDR3 has 16 amino acids. The CDR3 DNA sequence: TGTGCCAGCTCACCACCGGGGCAGACCTTAAACACTGAAGCTTTCTTT. Amino acid sequence: CASSPPGQTLNTEAFF. The full variable domain, completed using reference TRBV18 and TRBJ1-1, is NAGVMQNPRHLVRRRGQEARLRCSPMKGHSHVYWYRQLPEEGLKFMVYLQKENIIDESGMPKERFSAEFPKEGPSILRIQQVVRGDSAAYFCASSPPGQTLNTEAFFGQGTRLTVV.

The rearrangement joins TRBV3-1 (or the pseudogene TRBV3-2) to TRBJ2-7; D ambiguous. The CDR3 is 13 amino acids. Germline V gene lookup returns CDR1 LGHDT and CDR2 YNNKEL (reference sequence). V lost 0 bases to trimming and J lost 6 bases, with 9 bases between them. CDR3 in amino acids: CASSQEGSAEQYF. The CDR3, as DNA: TGTGCCAGCAGCCAAGAGGGCTCGGCCGAGCAGTACTTC.

CDR3 nucleotide sequence: TGTGCCAGTAGTTACCGGGACAGTTTGTATGAGCAGTTCTTC. Encoded protein: CASSYRDSLYEQFF. The gene calls are TRBV19 and TRBJ2-1, with 7 positions matching TRBD1. Looked up from germline, CDR1 is LNHDA and CDR2 is SQIVND (reference sequence). J gave up 8 bases and V 5 bases, and 9 bases lay outside the gene matches. The CDR3 has 14 amino acids.

This clone was detected only a few times. The chain is built from TRBV11-2 and TRBJ2-2, with TRBD2 as a possible D gene (6 bases). Between the trimmed V and J ends, which lost 5 bases and 1 base, there was a span of 17 bases. CDR3 size: 17 residues. Germline V gene sequence: CDR1 SGHAT, CDR2 FQNNGV. DNA of the CDR3: TGTGCCAGCAGCGCCCAGCATCAGGAGGGGAACACCGGGGAGCTGTTTTTT. Residues: CASSAQHQEGNTGELFF.

CDR3 in amino acids: CAATLGNTIYF. In nucleotides, the CDR3 is TGTGCCGCCACCCTAGGAAACACCATATATTTT. The chain recombines TRBV2 with TRBJ1-3; D is undetermined. CDR3 length: 11 residues. V was clipped by 11 bases and J by 4 bases, with 9 bases between them. Germline-derived CDR1 and CDR2 are SNHLY and FYNNEI. Full variable domain (outside the CDR3, taken from reference TRBV2 and TRBJ1-3): EPEVTQTPSHQVTQMGQEVILRCVPISNHLYFYWYRQILGQKVEFLVSFYNNEISEKSEIFDDQFSVERPDGSNFTLKIRSTKLEDSAMYFCAATLGNTIYFGEGSWLTVV.

As for this clone: Within the sample, other DNA sequences also encode this same CDR3. The chain couples TRBV19 to TRBJ2-1, with no clear D. Germline V gives CDR1 LNHDA, CDR2 SQIVND (reference sequence). The CDR3 sequence is 13 residues long. The V end lost 3 bases, the J end lost 0 bases, and 3 bases lay between the germline ends. CDR3 loop: CASSIGSYNEQFF. The CDR3, as DNA: TGTGCCAGTAGTATCGGCTCCTACAATGAGCAGTTCTTC.

This clone was picked up one time. V and J are TRBV6-5 and TRBJ1-2; 8 bases agree with TRBD1. The germline V gene encodes CDR1 MNHEY and CDR2 SVGAGI. V was clipped by 2 bases and J by 8 bases; unmatched bases: 10. CDR3 length: 15 amino acids. CDR3 bases: TGTGCCAGCAGTTACAGCATGACAGGGGTCGGGGGCTACACCTTC. It yields the protein CASSYSMTGVGGYTF.

V is TRBV7-2 and J is TRBJ2-6; D ambiguous. V was shortened by 4 bases and J by 0 bases, with 4 bases between the two germline ends. Germline V gene lookup returns CDR1 SGHTA and CDR2 FQGNSA. The CDR3 sequence is 14 residues long. The CDR3 reads CASSSNSGANVLTF. CDR3 sequence (DNA): TGTGCCAGCAGCTCTAACTCTGGGGCCAACGTCCTGACTTTC.

The CDR3 protein is CASSIYGWTGGREAFF. CDR3 nucleotides: TGTGCCAGTAGTATATATGGATGGACAGGGGGTAGGGAAGCTTTCTTT. The chain employs TRBV19 and TRBJ1-1, with 10 bases fitting TRBD1. Germline V CDR1 and CDR2: LNHDA, SQIVND (reference sequence). The CDR3 is 16 residues long. V dropped 2 bases and J dropped 8; count of bases not matched to a gene: 11.

The chain's CDR3 is CASSRGETSFYYEQYF. DNA for the CDR3: TGTGCCAGCAGCCGAGGGGAGACTAGCTTTTACTACGAGCAGTACTTC. The chain joins TRBV6-6 to TRBJ2-7, with 7 bases matching TRBD2. CDR3 length: 16 amino acids. Germline CDR1 MNHNY, CDR2 SVGAGI (reference sequence). J lost 3 bases, V lost 6 bases, and 14 bases had no gene match.

The rearrangement joins TRBV10-3 to TRBJ2-7; tentatively, D is TRBD1 (6 bases). V was trimmed by 0 bases and J by 3 bases, leaving 12 bases between them. The CDR3 totals 15 residues. Germline V CDR1 and CDR2: ENHRY, SYGVKD. The CDR3 DNA is TGTGCCATCAGTGAGTCCGAGACAGGACGCTACGAGCAGTACTTC. Its protein product is CAISESETGRYEQYF.

The chain joins TRBV14 to TRBJ1-2; D possibly corresponds to TRBD1 (6 bases). The length of the CDR3 is 11 residues. Trimming removed 4 bases at V and 8 bases at J, with 8 bases between. Germline assignment: CDR1 SGHDN and CDR2 FVKESK. This chain's CDR3 is CASSPGVGYTF. DNA for the CDR3: TGTGCCAGCAGCCCAGGGGTCGGCTACACCTTC. Filled out from reference TRBV14 and TRBJ1-2, the complete variable domain reads EAGVTQFPSHSVIEKGQTVTLRCDPISGHDNLYWYRRVMGKEIKFLLHFVKESKQDESGMPNNRFLAERTGGTYSTLKVQPAELEDSGVYFCASSPGVGYTFGSGTRLTVV.

The chain is built from TRBV6-6 and TRBJ2-2; D possibly corresponds to TRBD2 (6 bases). V lost 2 bases and J lost 7, with 8 bases in between. CDR1 and CDR2 (germline): MNHNY, SVGAGI (reference sequence). This CDR3 has 13 amino acids. The CDR3 region is CASSYGGYGELFF. The CDR3 region has the DNA TGTGCCAGCAGTTACGGGGGGTACGGGGAGCTGTTTTTT.